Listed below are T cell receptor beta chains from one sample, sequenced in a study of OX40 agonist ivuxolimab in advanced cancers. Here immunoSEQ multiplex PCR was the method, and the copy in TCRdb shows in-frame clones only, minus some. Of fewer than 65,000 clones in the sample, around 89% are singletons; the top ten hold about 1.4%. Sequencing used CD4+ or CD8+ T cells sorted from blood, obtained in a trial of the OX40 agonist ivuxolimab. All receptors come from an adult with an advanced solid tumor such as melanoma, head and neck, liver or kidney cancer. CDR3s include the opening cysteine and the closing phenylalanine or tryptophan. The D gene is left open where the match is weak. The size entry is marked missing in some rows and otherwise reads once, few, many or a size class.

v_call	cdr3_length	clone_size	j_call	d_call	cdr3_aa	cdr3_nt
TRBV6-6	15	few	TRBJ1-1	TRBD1	CASTSWGQGTTEAFF	TGTGCCAGCACCTCTTGGGGACAGGGGACCACTGAAGCTTTCTTT
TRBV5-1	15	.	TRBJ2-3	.	CASSPGNPSTDTQYF	TGCGCCAGCAGCCCAGGGAATCCTAGCACAGATACGCAGTATTTT
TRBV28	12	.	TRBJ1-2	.	CAISGSNYGYTF	TGTGCCATTTCGGGGTCAAACTATGGCTACACCTTC
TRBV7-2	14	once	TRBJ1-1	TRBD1	CASSLRQGGTEAFF	TGTGCCAGCAGCTTACGACAGGGAGGGACTGAAGCTTTCTTT
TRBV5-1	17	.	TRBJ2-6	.	CASSLGGGGQKANVLTF	TGCGCCAGCAGCTTGGGAGGAGGGGGCCAAAAGGCCAACGTCCTGACTTTC
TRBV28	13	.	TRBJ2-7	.	CASSRDPSYEQYF	TGTGCCAGCAGTAGGGACCCGTCCTACGAGCAGTACTTC
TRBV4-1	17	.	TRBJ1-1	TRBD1	CASSQGYLLQGSTEAFF	TGCGCCAGCAGCCAAGGGTATTTACTACAGGGGAGCACTGAAGCTTTCTTT
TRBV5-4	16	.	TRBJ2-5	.	CASSLGGGKPRETQYF	TGTGCCAGCAGCTTGGGGGGCGGGAAGCCAAGGGAGACCCAGTACTTC
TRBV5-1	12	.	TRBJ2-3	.	CASSLYSDTQYF	TGCGCCAGCAGCTTATACTCTGATACGCAGTATTTT
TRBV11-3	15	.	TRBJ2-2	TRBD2	CASSSGTSGTGELFF	TGTGCCAGCAGCTCCGGGACTAGCGGGACCGGGGAGCTGTTTTTT
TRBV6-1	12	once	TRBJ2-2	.	CASSGDAGELFF	TGTGCCAGCTCGGGCGACGCCGGGGAGCTGTTTTTT
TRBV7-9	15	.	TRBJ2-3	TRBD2	CASSQPGGATDTQYF	TGTGCCAGCAGCCAACCGGGGGGGGCCACAGATACGCAGTATTTT
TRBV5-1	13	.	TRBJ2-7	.	CASSSGGRNEQYF	TGCGCCAGCAGCTCAGGGGGGAGAAACGAGCAGTACTTC
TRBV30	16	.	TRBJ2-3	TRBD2	CAAGLAGYTSTDTQYF	TGTGCGGCGGGACTAGCGGGGTACACTAGCACAGATACGCAGTATTTT
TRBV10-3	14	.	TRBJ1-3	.	CAIREGGAGNTIYF	TGTGCCATCCGTGAGGGAGGGGCGGGAAACACCATATATTTT
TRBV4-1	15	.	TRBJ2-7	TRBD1	CASSQTGLKSYEQYF	TGCGCCAGCAGCCAGACAGGGCTAAAGTCCTACGAGCAGTACTTC
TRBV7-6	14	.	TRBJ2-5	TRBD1	CASSLGTAQETQYF	TGTGCCAGCAGCCTCGGGACAGCCCAAGAGACCCAGTACTTC
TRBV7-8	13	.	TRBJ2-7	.	CASSLEQNYEQYF	TGTGCCAGCAGCTTAGAGCAGAACTACGAGCAGTACTTC
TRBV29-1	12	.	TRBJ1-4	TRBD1	CSAGQGGEKLFF	TGCAGCGCCGGACAGGGAGGGGAAAAACTGTTTTTT
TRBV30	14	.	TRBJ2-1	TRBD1	CAWSPNRQGNEQFF	TGTGCCTGGAGTCCAAACAGACAGGGCAATGAGCAGTTCTTC
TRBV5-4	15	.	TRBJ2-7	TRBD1	CASSRAGTGSHEQYF	TGTGCCAGCAGCCGAGCCGGGACAGGGAGCCACGAGCAGTACTTC
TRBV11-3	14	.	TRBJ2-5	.	CASSLGAGEETQYF	TGTGCCAGCAGCTTAGGTGCCGGGGAAGAGACCCAGTACTTC
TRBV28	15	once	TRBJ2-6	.	CASTQGGDGANVLTF	TGTGCCAGCACTCAAGGGGGTGACGGGGCCAACGTCCTGACTTTC
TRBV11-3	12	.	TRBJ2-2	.	CASSFRDGELFF	TGTGCCAGCAGCTTCCGTGACGGGGAGCTGTTTTTT
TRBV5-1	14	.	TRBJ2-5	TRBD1	CASSWGTGQETQYF	TGCGCCAGCAGCTGGGGGACAGGCCAAGAGACCCAGTACTTC
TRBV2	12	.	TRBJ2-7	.	CASRVLAYEQYF	TGTGCCAGCAGGGTCTTAGCCTACGAGCAGTACTTC
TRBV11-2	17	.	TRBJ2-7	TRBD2	CASSSGTSGGVAYEQYF	TGTGCCAGCAGCTCCGGGACTAGCGGGGGAGTGGCCTACGAGCAGTACTTC
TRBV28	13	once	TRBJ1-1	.	CASRLQGGTEAFF	TGTGCCAGCAGATTACAGGGCGGCACTGAAGCTTTCTTT
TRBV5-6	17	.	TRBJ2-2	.	CASSLVGGTANTGELFF	TGTGCCAGCAGCTTGGTCGGAGGGACCGCTAACACCGGGGAGCTGTTTTTT
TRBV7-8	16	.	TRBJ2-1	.	CASSNRDQKLNNEQFF	TGTGCCAGCAGCAACCGGGACCAAAAGTTAAACAATGAGCAGTTCTTC
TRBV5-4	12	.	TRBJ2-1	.	CASSLDRNEQFF	TGTGCCAGCAGCTTGGATCGGAATGAGCAGTTCTTC
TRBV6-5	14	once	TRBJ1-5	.	CASRVDSSNQPQHF	TGTGCCAGCAGGGTAGACAGTTCGAATCAGCCCCAGCATTTT
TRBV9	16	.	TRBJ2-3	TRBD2	CASSVLAGELTDTQYF	TGTGCCAGCAGCGTACTAGCGGGGGAGCTCACAGATACGCAGTATTTT
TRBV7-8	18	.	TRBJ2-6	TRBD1	CASSSRTGWEAGANVLTF	TGTGCCAGCAGCTCTCGGACAGGGTGGGAAGCTGGGGCCAACGTCCTGACTTTC
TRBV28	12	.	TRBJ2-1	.	CASSLGGSEQFF	TGTGCCAGCAGTTTAGGTGGTTCCGAGCAGTTCTTC
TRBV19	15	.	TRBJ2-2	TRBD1	CASSLTGANTGELFF	TGTGCCAGTAGCCTAACAGGGGCGAACACCGGGGAGCTGTTTTTT
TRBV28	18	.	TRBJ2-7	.	CASRPGGVRRQGFYEQYF	TGTGCCAGCAGACCGGGGGGGGTGAGGAGACAGGGTTTCTACGAGCAGTACTTC
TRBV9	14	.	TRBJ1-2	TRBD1	CASSADRGRYGYTF	TGTGCCAGCAGCGCGGACAGGGGGAGGTATGGCTACACCTTC
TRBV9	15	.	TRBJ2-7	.	CASSVAAGDTYEQYF	TGTGCCAGCAGCGTAGCTGCGGGGGACACCTACGAGCAGTACTTC
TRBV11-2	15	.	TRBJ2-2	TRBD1	CASSPPGTGAGELFF	TGTGCCAGCAGCCCCCCCGGGACAGGGGCCGGGGAGCTGTTTTTT
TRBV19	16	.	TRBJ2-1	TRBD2	CASSSGTTSSYNEQFF	TGTGCCAGTAGTTCCGGGACTACCAGCTCCTACAATGAGCAGTTCTTC
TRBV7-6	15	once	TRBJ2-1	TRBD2	CASSSRTSGSDEQFF	TGTGCCAGCAGCTCAAGGACTAGCGGGAGTGATGAGCAGTTCTTC
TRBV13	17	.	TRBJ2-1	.	CASSARTGFQSYNEQFF	TGTGCCAGCAGCGCCCGTACCGGGTTCCAATCCTACAATGAGCAGTTCTTC
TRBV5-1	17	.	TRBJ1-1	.	CASSSFRSRGANTEAFF	TGCGCCAGCAGCTCCTTTAGGAGCCGGGGGGCGAACACTGAAGCTTTCTTT
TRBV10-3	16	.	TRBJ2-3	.	CAIRSLGGPSTDTQYF	TGTGCCATCAGATCACTCGGGGGGCCTAGCACAGATACGCAGTATTTT
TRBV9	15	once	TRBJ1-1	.	CASTPRGTLNTEAFF	TGTGCCAGCACTCCTAGGGGCACACTAAACACTGAAGCTTTCTTT
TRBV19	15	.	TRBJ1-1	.	CASSIAGGKGTEAFF	TGTGCCAGTAGTATCGCGGGGGGGAAGGGGACTGAAGCTTTCTTT
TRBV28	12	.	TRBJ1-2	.	CASTLRGEGYTF	TGTGCCAGCACCCTAAGGGGGGAAGGCTACACCTTC
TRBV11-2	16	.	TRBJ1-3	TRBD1	CASSLGRGRAGNTIYF	TGTGCCAGCAGCTTGGGCAGGGGGCGCGCTGGAAACACCATATATTTT
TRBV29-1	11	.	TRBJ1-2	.	CSVEDPGMSTF	TGCAGCGTTGAAGATCCCGGTATGTCAACCTTC
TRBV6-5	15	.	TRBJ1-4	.	CASSQTTATNEKLFF	TGTGCCAGCAGCCAGACGACAGCAACTAATGAAAAACTGTTTTTT
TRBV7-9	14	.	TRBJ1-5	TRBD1	CASSLTGGNQPQHF	TGTGCCAGCAGCTTAACAGGGGGCAATCAGCCCCAGCATTTT
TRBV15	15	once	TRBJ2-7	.	CATSREGASSYEQYF	TGTGCCACCAGCAGAGAAGGGGCGAGCTCCTACGAGCAGTACTTC
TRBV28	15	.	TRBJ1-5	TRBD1	CASRHQGAEISTHHF	TGTGCCAGCAGGCACCAGGGGGCAGAGATCAGCACCCACCATTTT
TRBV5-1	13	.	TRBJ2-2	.	CASSLASIGELFF	TGCGCCAGCAGCTTGGCCTCCATCGGGGAGCTGTTTTTT
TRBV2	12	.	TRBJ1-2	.	CASRSGIGGYTF	TGTGCCAGCAGATCAGGGATCGGCGGCTACACCTTC
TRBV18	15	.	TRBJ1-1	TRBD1	CASSLSGGRFSEAFF	TGTGCCAGCTCACTATCAGGGGGCCGATTCTCTGAAGCTTTCTTT